The TCR beta chain under discussion was sequenced for a study of T cells after yellow fever vaccination. Study findings and constraints: The study found a weaker secondary response that peaked faster, day 5 versus 15. Reappearance after the booster was observed for most primary-vaccination clones (roughly 97% CD4, about 91% CD8).

The J segment lost 7 bases and the V segment lost 0 bases, leaving 11 bases of the junction unmatched. In germline, CDR1 is DFQATT, CDR2 SNEGSKA (reference sequence). The CDR3 consists of 17 residues. The TCR cDNA carried a universal primer site and UMIs from 5'RACE template switching. TCRdb passed the 5' RACE reads through MiXCR, listing each CDR3 protein once. Among roughly 330,000 distinct CDR3 sequences, around 4.1% were seen once, and the ten largest hold roughly a quarter. In regard to this clonotype: Antigen specificity is unknown.

The TCR was taken from a man younger than 35 who received the YFV17D yellow fever vaccine. Material: PBMCs, obtained 5 days after the yellow fever booster vaccination. The chain employs TRBV20-1 and TRBJ2-1, with 11 positions matching TRBD2. As DNA, the CDR3 is TGCAGTGCTAGAGACACTAGCGGGGGCATGGTGTTGAATGAGCAGTTCTTC. The encoded protein is CSARDTSGGMVLNEQFF.